This T cell receptor (beta chain) derives from a study of OX40 agonist ivuxolimab in advanced cancers. As for the study in general: Earlier treatment with anti-PD-1, anti-PD-L1 or anti-CTLA-4 was permitted, and less than 50% had received some. Regarding the study as a whole: Relative to CD4+, CD8+ T cells held more expanded clones on average.

Profiled with immunoSEQ multiplex PCR; TCRdb holds only in-frame clones, not every one. The table includes tens of thousands of clones, 65% to 85% detected once. The length of the CDR3 is 14 residues. Germline V CDR1 and CDR2: LNHDA, SQIVND (reference sequence). V dropped 5 bases and J dropped 5; count of bases not matched to a gene: 7. As concerns this clone: The antigen is unknown.

V and J are TRBV19 and TRBJ2-5, with TRBD1 identical over 8 bases. This sample comprised CD4+ or CD8+ T cells sorted from blood, obtained in a trial of the OX40 agonist ivuxolimab. This TCR came from an adult with an advanced solid tumor such as melanoma, head and neck, liver or kidney cancer. The CDR3 DNA reads as TGTGCCAGTAGTCTACAGGGGGTGATGGAGACCCAGTACTTC. Amino acid sequence: CASSLQGVMETQYF. The entire variable domain, with the rest obtained from reference TRBV19 and TRBJ2-5, is as follows: DGGITQSPKYLFRKEGQNVTLSCEQNLNHDAMYWYRQDPGQGLRLIYYSQIVNDFQKGDIAEGYSVSREKKESFPLTVTSAQKNPTAFYLCASSLQGVMETQYFGPGTRLLVL.